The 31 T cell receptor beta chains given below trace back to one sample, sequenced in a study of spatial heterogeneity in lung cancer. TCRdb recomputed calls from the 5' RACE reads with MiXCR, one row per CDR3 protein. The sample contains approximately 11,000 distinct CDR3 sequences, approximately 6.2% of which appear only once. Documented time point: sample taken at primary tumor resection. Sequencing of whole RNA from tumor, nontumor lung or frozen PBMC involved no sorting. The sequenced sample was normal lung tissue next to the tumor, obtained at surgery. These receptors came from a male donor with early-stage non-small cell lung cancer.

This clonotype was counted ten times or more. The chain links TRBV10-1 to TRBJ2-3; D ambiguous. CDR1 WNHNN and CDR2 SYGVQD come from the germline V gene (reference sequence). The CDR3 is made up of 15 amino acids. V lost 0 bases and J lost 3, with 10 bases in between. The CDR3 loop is CASSESPSKTDTQYF. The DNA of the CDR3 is TGCGCCAGCAGTGAGTCGCCCAGTAAAACAGATACGCAGTATTTT.

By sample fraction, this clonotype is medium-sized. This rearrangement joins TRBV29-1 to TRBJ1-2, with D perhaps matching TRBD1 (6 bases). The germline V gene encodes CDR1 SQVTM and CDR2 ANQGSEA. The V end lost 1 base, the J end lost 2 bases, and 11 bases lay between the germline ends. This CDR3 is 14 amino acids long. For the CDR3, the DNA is TGCAGCGTTGAAGTCCGGGGGCAGAACTATGGCTACACCTTC. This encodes CSVEVRGQNYGYTF.

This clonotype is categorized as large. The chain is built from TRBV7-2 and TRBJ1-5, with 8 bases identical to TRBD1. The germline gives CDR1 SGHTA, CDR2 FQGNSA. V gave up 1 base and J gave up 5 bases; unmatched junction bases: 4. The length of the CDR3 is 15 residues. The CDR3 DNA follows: TGTGCCAGCAGCTTAGGGACAGGGATCGATCAGCCCCAGCATTTT. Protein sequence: CASSLGTGIDQPQHF.

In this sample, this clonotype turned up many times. The CDR3 sequence: CASSSWTEAFF. CDR3 bases: TGTGCCAGCAGTTCCTGGACTGAAGCTTTCTTT. The chain joins TRBV27 to TRBJ1-1, with D unclear. Trimming took 4 bases from V and 5 from J, leaving 5 bases between them. This CDR3 has 11 amino acids. Germline V gene data show CDR1 as MNHEY and CDR2 as SMNVEV (reference sequence).

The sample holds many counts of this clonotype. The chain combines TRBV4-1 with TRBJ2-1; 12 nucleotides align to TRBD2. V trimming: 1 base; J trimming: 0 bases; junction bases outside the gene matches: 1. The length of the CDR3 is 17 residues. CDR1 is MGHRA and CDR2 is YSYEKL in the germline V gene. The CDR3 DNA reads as TGCGCCAGCAGCCAAGCGGGACTAGCGGGCTCCTACAATGAGCAGTTCTTC. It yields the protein CASSQAGLAGSYNEQFF.

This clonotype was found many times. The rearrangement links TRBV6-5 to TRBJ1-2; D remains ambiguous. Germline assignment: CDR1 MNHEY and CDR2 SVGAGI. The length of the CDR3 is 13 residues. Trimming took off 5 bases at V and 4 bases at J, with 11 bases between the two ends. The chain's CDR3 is CASSPDLGYGYTF. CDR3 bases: TGTGCCAGCAGTCCGGATTTGGGCTATGGCTACACCTTC.

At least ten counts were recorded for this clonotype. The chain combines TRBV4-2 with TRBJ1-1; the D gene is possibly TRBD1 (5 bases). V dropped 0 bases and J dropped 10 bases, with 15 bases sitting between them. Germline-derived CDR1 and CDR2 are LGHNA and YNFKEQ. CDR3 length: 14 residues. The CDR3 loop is CASSQEHRWDLAFF. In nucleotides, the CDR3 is TGTGCCAGCAGCCAAGAGCACAGGTGGGACTTAGCTTTCTTT.

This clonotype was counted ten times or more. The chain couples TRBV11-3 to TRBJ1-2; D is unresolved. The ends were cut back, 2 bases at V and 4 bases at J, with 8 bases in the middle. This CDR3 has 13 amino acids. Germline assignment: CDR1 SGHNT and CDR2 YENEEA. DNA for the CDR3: TGTGCCAGCAGCTTAACCGGGAGCTATGGCTACACCTTC. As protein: CASSLTGSYGYTF.

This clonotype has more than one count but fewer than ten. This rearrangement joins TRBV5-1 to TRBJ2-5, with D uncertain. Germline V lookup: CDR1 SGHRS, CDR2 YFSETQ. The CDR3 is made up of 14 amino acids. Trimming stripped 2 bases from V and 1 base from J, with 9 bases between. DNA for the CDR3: TGCGCCAGCAGCTTACCGGCTAGCCAAGAGACCCAGTACTTC. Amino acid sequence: CASSLPASQETQYF.

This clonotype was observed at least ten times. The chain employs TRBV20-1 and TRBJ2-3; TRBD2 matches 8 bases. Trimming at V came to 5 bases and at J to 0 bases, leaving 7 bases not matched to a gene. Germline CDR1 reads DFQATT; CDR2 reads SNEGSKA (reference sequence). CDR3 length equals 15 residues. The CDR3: CSAGIPSGSTDTQYF. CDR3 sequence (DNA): TGCAGTGCTGGTATCCCTAGCGGGAGCACAGATACGCAGTATTTT.

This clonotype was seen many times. The CDR3, as DNA: TGCAGTGCTAGAGATGCTTCAGGGGGCACTGAAGCTTTCTTT. This gives the protein CSARDASGGTEAFF. The chain is built from TRBV20-1 and TRBJ1-1; 7 bases line up with TRBD1. With 0 bases clipped from V and 4 bases from J, the junction kept 5 bases outside the gene matches. Germline-derived CDR1 and CDR2 are DFQATT and SNEGSKA (reference sequence). This CDR3 has 14 residues.

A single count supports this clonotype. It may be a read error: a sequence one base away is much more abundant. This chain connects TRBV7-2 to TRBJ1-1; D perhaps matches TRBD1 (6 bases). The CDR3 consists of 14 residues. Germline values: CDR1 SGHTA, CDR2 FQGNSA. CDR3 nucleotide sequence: TGTGTCAGCAGCGTTAACAGGGAGTACACTGAAGCTTTCTTT. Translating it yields CVSSVNREYTEAFF.

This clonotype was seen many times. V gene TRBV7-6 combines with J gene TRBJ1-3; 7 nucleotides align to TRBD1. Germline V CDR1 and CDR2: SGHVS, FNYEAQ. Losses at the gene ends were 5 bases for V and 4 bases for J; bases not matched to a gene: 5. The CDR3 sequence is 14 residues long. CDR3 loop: CASSPRGTGNTIYF. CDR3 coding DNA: TGTGCCAGCAGCCCCAGGGGGACAGGAAACACCATATATTTT.

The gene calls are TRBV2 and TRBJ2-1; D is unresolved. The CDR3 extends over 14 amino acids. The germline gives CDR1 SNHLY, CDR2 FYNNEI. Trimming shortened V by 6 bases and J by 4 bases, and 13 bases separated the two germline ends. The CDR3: CASRPQASYNEQFF. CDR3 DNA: TGTGCCAGCAGGCCCCAGGCCTCATACAATGAGCAGTTCTTC.

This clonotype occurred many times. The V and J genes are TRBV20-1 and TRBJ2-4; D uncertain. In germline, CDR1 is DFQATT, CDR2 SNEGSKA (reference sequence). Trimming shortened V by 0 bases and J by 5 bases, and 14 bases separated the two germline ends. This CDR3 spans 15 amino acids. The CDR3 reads CSARDLETNQNIQYF. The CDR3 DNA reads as TGCAGTGCTAGAGATCTAGAGACCAATCAAAACATTCAGTACTTC.

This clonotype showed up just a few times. CDR3 coding DNA: TGCGCCAGCAGTAGTCTCCCCGCGGATACGCAGTATTTT. It specifies CASSSLPADTQYF. This chain connects TRBV5-1 to TRBJ2-3, with no clear D. The CDR3 runs to 13 residues. V dropped 5 bases and J dropped 6 bases, with 13 bases sitting between them. CDR1 is SGHRS, CDR2 YFSETQ, per germline.

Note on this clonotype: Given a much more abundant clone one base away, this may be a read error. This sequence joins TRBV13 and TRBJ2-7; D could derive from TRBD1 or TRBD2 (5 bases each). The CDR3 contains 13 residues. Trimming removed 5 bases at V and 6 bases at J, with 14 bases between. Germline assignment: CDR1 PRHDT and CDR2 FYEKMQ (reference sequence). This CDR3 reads CASSGNPGTEQYF. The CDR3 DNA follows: TGTGCCAGCAGCGGAAACCCGGGGACCGAGCAGTACTTC.

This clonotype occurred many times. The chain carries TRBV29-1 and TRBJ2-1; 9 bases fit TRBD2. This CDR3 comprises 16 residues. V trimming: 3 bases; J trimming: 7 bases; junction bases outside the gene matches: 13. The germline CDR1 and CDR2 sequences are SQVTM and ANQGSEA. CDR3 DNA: TGCAGCGTTGACAGGGGCGCGGGAGGGCAAGTGAATGAGCAGTTCTTC. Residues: CSVDRGAGGQVNEQFF.

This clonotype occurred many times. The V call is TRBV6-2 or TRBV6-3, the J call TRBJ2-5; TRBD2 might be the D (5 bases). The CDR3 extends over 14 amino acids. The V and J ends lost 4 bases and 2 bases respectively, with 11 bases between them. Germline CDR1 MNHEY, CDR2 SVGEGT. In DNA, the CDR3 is TGTGCCAGCAGTTTCGGCAGACTACAAGAGACCCAGTACTTC. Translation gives CASSFGRLQETQYF.

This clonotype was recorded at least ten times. The CDR3 here is CASSLRDAGGPYNEQFF. The CDR3 DNA reads as TGTGCCAGCAGCTTACGGGACGCGGGAGGGCCGTACAATGAGCAGTTCTTC. The chain uses TRBV7-9 and TRBJ2-1; 9 nucleotides align to TRBD2. The V and J ends lost 2 bases and 4 bases, in that order; junction bases with no gene match: 9. The CDR3 length is 17 residues. Per the germline V gene, CDR1 is SEHNR and CDR2 is FQNEAQ (reference sequence).

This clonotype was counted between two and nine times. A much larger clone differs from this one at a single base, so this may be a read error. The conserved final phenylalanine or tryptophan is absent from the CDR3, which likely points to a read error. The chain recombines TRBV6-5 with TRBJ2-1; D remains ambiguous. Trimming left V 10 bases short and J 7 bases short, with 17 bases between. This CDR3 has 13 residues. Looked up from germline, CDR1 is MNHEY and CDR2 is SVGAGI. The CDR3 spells CATRDTSWNEQFL. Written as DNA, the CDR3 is TGTGCCACCAGAGACACCTCTTGGAATGAGCAGTTCCTC.

The CDR3 loop is CASSLGQLAGGLQETQYF. CDR3 DNA sequence: TGTGCCAGCAGCTTAGGGCAACTAGCGGGAGGCCTCCAAGAGACCCAGTACTTC. This sequence joins TRBV11-3 and TRBJ2-5, with 12 positions matching TRBD2. The CDR3 is 18 amino acids. Germline V lookup: CDR1 SGHNT, CDR2 YENEEA. Trimming removed 1 base from V and 1 base from J; junction bases left unmatched: 7.

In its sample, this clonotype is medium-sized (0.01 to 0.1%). This CDR3 reads CSAAVTTYEQYF. For the CDR3, the DNA is TGCAGTGCTGCGGTTACGACCTACGAGCAGTACTTC. The chain joins TRBV20-1 to TRBJ2-7; D is uncertain. The CDR3 spans 12 residues. With 5 bases removed from V and 2 bases from J, the gap between germline ends came to 10 bases. Germline assignment: CDR1 DFQATT and CDR2 SNEGSKA (reference sequence).

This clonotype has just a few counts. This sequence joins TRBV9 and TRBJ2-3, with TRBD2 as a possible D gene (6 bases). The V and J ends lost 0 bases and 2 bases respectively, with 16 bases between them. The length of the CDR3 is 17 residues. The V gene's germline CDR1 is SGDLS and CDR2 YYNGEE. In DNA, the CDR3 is TGTGCCAGCAGCGTAGGAGAGTTAGCGGAACCCACAGATACGCAGTATTTT. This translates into CASSVGELAEPTDTQYF. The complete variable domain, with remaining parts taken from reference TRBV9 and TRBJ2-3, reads DSGVTQTPKHLITATGQRVTLRCSPRSGDLSVYWYQQSLDQGLQFLIQYYNGEERAKGNILERFSAQQFPDLHSELNLSSLELGDSALYFCASSVGELAEPTDTQYFGPGTRLTVL.

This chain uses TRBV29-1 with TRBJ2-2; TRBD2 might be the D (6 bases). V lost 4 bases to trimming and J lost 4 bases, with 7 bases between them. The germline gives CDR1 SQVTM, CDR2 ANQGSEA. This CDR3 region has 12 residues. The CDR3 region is CSVGRGTGELFF. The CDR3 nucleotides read TGCAGCGTTGGGCGGGGCACCGGGGAGCTGTTTTTT.

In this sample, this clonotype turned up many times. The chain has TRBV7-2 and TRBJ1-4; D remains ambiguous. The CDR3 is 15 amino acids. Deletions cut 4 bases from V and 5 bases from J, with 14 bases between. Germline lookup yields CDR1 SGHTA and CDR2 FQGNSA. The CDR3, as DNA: TGTGCCAGCAGCTCCAAGATACAATGGAATGAAAAACTGTTTTTT. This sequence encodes CASSSKIQWNEKLFF.

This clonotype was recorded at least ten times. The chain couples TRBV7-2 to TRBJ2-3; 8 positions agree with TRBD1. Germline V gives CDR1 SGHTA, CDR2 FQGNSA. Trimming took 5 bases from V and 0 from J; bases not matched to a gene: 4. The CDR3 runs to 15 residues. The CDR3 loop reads CASSPGGSSTDTQYF. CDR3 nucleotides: TGTGCCAGCAGCCCAGGGGGCTCTAGCACAGATACGCAGTATTTT.

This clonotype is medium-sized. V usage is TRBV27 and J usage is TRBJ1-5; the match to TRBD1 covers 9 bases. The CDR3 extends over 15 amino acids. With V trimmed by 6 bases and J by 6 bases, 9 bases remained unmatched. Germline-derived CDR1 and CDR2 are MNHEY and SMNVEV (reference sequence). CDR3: CASRNDRGIIQPQHF. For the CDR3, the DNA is TGTGCCAGCAGGAACGACAGGGGGATTATTCAGCCCCAGCATTTT.

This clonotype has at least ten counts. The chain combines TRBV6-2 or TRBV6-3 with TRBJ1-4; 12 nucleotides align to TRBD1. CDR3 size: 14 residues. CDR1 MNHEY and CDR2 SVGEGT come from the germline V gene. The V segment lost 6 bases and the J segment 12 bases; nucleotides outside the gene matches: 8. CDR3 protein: CASRAFGTGGQLFF. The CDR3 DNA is TGTGCCAGCAGAGCTTTCGGGACAGGGGGCCAACTGTTTTTT.

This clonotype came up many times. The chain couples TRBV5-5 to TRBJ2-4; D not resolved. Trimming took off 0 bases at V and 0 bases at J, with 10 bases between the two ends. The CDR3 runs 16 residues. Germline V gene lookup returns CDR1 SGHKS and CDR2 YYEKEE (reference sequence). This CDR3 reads CASSLEWPIAKNIQYF. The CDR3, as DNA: TGTGCCAGCAGCTTGGAGTGGCCGATAGCCAAAAACATTCAGTACTTC.

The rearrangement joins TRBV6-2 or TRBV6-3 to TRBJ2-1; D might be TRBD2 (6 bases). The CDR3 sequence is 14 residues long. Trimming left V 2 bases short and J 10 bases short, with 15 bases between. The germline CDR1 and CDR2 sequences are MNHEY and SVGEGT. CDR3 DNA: TGTGCCAGCAGTTACGATTTTAGCGGTCCGGAGCAGTTCTTC. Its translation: CASSYDFSGPEQFF.